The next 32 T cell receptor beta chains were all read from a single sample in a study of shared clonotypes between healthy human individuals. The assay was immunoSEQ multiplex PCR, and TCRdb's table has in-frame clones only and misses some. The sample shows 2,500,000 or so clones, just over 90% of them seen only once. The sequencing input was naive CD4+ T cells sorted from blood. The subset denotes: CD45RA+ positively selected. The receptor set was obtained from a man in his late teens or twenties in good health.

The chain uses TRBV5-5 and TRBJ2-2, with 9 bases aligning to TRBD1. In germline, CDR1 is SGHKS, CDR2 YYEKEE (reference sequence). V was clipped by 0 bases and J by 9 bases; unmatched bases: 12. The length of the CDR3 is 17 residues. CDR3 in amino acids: CASSLEFAGQGHRELFF. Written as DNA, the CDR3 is TGTGCCAGCAGCTTGGAATTCGCGGGACAGGGACACCGGGAGCTGTTTTTT.

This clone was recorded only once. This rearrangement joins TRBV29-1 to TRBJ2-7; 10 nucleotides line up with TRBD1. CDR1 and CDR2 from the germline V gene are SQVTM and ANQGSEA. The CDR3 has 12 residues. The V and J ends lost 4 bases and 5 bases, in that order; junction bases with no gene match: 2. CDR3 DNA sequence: TGCAGCGTTGGACAGGGGGCCAACGAGCAGTACTTC. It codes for CSVGQGANEQYF.

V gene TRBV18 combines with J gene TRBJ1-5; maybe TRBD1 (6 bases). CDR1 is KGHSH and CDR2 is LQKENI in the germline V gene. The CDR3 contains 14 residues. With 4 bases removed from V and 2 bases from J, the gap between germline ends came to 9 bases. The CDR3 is CASSLTGRNQPQHF. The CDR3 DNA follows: TGTGCCAGCTCACTTACAGGGCGCAATCAGCCCCAGCATTTT.

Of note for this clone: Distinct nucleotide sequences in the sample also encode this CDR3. The DNA of the CDR3 is TGTGCCAGCAGTGTTAAAGAGACCCAGTACTTC. Protein: CASSVKETQYF. The V and J genes are TRBV2 and TRBJ2-5, with no clear D. Per the germline V gene, CDR1 is SNHLY and CDR2 is FYNNEI. The germline V and J ends were trimmed by 4 bases and 3 bases, with 3 bases remaining between them. This CDR3 is built from 11 residues.

In DNA, the CDR3 is TGTGCCAGCAGTACCCCTCGGGCGGGAGCTTCCAATGAGCAGTTCTTC. Its protein product is CASSTPRAGASNEQFF. The chain is built from TRBV28 and TRBJ2-1, with 7 bases lining up with TRBD2. This CDR3 has 16 amino acids. CDR1 is MDHEN and CDR2 is SYDVKM in the germline V gene. Trimming cost V 5 bases and J 6 bases; bases outside gene matches: 13.

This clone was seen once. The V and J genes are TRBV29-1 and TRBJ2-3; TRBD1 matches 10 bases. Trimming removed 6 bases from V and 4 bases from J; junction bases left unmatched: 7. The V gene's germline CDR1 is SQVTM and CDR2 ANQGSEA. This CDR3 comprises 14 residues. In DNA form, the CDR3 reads TGCAGCGTCTCCGGGACAGGGGCGGCAGATACGCAGTATTTT. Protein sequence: CSVSGTGAADTQYF.

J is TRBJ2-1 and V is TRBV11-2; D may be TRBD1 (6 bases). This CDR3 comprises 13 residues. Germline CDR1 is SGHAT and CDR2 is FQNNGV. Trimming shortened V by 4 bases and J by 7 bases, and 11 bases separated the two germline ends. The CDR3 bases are TGTGCCAGCAGCTCCCAGGGGCCAAATGAGCAGTTCTTC. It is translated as CASSSQGPNEQFF.

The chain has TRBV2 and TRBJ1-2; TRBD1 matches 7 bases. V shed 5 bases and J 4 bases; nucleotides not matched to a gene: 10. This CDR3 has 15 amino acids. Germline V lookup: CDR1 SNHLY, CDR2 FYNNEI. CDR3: CASSWALQGFYGYTF. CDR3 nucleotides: TGTGCCAGCAGTTGGGCTCTACAGGGGTTCTATGGCTACACCTTC.

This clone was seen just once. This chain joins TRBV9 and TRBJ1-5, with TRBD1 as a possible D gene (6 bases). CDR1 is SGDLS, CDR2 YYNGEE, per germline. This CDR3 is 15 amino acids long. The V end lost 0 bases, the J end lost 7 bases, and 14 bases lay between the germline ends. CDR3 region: CASSVDGRGVQPQHF. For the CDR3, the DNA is TGTGCCAGCAGCGTAGACGGCAGGGGTGTGCAGCCCCAGCATTTT.

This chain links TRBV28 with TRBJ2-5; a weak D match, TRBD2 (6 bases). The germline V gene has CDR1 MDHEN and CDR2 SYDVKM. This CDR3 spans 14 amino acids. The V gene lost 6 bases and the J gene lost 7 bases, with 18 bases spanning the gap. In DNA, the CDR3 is TGTGCCAGCAGACCAAGGGCAGGGCGGGGGACCCAGTACTTC. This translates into CASRPRAGRGTQYF.

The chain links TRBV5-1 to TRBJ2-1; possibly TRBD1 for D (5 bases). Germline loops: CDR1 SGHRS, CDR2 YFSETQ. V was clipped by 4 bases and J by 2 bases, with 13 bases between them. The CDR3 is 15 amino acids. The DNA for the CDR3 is TGCGCCAGCAGCGACGCTGAAGGGGCCTACAATGAGCAGTTCTTC. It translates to CASSDAEGAYNEQFF.

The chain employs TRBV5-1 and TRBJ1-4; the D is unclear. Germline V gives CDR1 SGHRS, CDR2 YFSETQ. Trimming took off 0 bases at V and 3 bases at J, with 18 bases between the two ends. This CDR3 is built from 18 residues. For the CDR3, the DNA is TGCGCCAGCAGCTTGGAACCCTCCCCGGGAAGGGCTAATGAAAAACTGTTTTTT. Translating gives CASSLEPSPGRANEKLFF. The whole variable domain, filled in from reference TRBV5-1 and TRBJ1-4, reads KAGVTQTPRYLIKTRGQQVTLSCSPISGHRSVSWYQQTPGQGLQFLFEYFSETQRNKGNFPGRFSGRQFSNSRSEMNVSTLELGDSALYLCASSLEPSPGRANEKLFFGSGTQLSVL.

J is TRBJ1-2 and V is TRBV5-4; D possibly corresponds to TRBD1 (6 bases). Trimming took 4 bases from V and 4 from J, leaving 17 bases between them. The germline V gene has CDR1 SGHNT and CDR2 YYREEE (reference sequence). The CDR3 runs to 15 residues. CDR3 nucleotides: TGTGCCAGCAGCCCCAGAGGGGGGGGCGGCTATGGCTACACCTTC. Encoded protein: CASSPRGGGGYGYTF.

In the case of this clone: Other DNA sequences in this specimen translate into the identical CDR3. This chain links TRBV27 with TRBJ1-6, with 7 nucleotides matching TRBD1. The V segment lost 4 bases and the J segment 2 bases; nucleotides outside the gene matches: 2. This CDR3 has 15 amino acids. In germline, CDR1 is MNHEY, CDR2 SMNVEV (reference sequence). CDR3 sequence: CASSSGTAYNSPLHF. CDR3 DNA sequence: TGTGCCAGCAGTTCTGGGACAGCCTATAATTCACCCCTCCACTTT.

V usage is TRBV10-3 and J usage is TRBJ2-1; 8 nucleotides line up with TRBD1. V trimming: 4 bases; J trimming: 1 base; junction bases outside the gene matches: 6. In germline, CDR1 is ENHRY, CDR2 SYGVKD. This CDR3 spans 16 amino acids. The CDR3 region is CAISGQGAGSYNEQFF. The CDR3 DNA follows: TGTGCCATCAGTGGGCAGGGGGCAGGGTCCTACAATGAGCAGTTCTTC.

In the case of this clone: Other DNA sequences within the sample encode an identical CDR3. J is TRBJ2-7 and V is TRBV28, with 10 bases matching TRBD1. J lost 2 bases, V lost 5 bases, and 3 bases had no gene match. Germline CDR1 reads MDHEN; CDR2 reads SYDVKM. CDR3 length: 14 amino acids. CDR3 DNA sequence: TGTGCCAGCAGTCCGGGACAGGGGCCCTACGAGCAGTACTTC. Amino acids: CASSPGQGPYEQYF.

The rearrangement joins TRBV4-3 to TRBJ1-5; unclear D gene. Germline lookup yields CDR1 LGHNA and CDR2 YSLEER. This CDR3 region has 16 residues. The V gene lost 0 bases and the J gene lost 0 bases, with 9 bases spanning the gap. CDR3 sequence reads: CASSQDVGNSNQPQHF. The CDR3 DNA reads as TGCGCCAGCAGCCAAGATGTGGGGAATAGCAATCAGCCCCAGCATTTT.

The CDR3 DNA reads TGTGCCAGCAGCTTAGCGCTAGGGGGAAGCTACGAGCAGTACTTC. The encoded protein is CASSLALGGSYEQYF. The J gene is TRBJ2-7, the V gene TRBV7-8; D might be TRBD1 (6 bases). Deletions cut 0 bases from V and 3 bases from J, with 12 bases between. Looked up from germline, CDR1 is SGHVS and CDR2 is FQNEAQ. This CDR3 is 15 amino acids long.

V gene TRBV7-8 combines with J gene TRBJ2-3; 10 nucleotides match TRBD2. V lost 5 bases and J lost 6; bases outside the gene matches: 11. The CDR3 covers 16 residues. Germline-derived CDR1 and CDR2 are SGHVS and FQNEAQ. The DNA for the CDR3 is TGTGCCAGCAGCGACACTACGGGACTAGCGTGGGATACGCAGTATTTT. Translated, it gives CASSDTTGLAWDTQYF.

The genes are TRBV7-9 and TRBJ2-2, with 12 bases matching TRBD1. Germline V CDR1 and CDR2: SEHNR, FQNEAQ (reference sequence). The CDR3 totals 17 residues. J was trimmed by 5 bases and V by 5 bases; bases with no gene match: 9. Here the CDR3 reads CASSRPGQGARTGELFF. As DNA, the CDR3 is TGTGCCAGCAGCAGGCCGGGACAGGGGGCGCGGACCGGGGAGCTGTTTTTT.

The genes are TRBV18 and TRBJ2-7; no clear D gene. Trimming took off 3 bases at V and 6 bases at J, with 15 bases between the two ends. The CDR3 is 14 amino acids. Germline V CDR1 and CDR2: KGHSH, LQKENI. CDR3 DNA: TGTGCCAGCTCACCGTCGGACGGTCGCCTCGAGCAGTACTTC. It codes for CASSPSDGRLEQYF. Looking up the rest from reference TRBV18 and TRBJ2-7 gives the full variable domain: NAGVMQNPRHLVRRRGQEARLRCSPMKGHSHVYWYRQLPEEGLKFMVYLQKENIIDESGMPKERFSAEFPKEGPSILRIQQVVRGDSAAYFCASSPSDGRLEQYFGPGTRLTVT.

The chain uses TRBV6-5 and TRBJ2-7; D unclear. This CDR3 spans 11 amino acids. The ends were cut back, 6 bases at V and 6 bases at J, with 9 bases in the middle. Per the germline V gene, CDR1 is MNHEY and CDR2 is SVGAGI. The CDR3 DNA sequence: TGTGCCAGCAGCCGGCGTAGCGAGCAGTACTTC. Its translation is CASSRRSEQYF.

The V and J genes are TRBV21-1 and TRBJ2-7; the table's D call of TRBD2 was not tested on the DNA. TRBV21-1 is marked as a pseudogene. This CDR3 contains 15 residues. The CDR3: CASSKGLAGTYEQYF. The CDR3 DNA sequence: TGTGCCAGCAGCAAAGGTCTAGCGGGGACCTACGAGCAGTACTTC.

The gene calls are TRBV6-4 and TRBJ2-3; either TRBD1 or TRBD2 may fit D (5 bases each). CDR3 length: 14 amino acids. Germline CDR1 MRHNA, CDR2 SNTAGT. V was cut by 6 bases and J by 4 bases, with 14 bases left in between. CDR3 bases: TGTGCCAGCAGAAGGGACCCCGGGGCAGATACGCAGTATTTT. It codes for CASRRDPGADTQYF.

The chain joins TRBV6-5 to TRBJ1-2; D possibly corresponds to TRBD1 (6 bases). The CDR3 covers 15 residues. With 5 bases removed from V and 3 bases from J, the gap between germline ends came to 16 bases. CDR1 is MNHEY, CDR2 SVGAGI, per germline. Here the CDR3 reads CASSRGGGLDYGYTF. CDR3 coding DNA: TGTGCCAGCAGTAGGGGCGGGGGGCTTGACTATGGCTACACCTTC.

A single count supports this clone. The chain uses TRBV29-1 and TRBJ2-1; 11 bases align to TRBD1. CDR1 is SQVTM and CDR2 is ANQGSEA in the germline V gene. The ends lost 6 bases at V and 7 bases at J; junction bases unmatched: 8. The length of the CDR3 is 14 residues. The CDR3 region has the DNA TGCAGCGTACCCGGGACAGGGGGTGGGAATGAGCAGTTCTTC. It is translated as CSVPGTGGGNEQFF.

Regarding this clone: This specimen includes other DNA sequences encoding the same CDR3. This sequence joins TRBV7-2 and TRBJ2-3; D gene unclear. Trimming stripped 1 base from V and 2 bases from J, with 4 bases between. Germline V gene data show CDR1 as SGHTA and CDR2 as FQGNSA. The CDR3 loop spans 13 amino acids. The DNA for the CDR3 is TGTGCCAGCAGCTTAGGGATCACAGATACGCAGTATTTT. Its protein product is CASSLGITDTQYF.

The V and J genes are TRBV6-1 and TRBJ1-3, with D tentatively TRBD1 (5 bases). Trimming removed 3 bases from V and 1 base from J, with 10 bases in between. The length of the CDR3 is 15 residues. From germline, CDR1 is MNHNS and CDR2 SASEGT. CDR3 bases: TGTGCCAGCAGTGACCGGGCAGGGTCTGGAAACACCATATATTTT. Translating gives CASSDRAGSGNTIYF.

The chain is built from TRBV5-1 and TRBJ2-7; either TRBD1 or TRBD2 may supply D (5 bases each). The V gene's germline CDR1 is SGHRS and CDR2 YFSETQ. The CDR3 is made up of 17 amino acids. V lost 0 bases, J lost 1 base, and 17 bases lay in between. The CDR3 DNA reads TGCGCCAGCAGCTTGGCACTGTCCGGGGCGCGGTCCTACGAGCAGTACTTC. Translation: CASSLALSGARSYEQYF.

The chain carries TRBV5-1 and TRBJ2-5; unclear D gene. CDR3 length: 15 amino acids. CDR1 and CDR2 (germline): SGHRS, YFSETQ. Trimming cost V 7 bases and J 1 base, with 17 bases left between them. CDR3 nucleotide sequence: TGCGCCAGCGGATTTTCGTGGCGGCCCCAAGAGACCCAGTACTTC. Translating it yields CASGFSWRPQETQYF.

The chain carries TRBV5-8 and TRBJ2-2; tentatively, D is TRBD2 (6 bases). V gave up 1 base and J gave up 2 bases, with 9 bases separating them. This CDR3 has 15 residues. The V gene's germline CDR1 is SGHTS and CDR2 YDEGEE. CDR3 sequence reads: CASSLSSVNTGELFF. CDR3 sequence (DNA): TGTGCCAGCAGCTTGTCTAGCGTAAACACCGGGGAGCTGTTTTTT. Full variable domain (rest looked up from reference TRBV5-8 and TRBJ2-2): EAGVTQSPTHLIKTRGQQATLRCSPISGHTSVYWYQQALGLGLQFLLWYDEGEERNRGNFPPRFSGRQFPNYSSELNVNALELEDSALYLCASSLSSVNTGELFFGEGSRLTVL.

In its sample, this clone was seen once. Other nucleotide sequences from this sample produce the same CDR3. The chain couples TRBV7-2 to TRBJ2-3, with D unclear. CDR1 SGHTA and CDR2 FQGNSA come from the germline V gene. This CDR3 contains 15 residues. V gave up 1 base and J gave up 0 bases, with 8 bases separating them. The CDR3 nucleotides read TGTGCCAGCAGCTTAGACGGGTCTAGCACAGATACGCAGTATTTT. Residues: CASSLDGSSTDTQYF. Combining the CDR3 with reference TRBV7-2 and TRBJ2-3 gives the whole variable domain GAGVSQSPSNKVTEKGKDVELRCDPISGHTALYWYRQSLGQGLEFLIYFQGNSAPDKSGLPSDRFSAERTGGSVSTLTIQRTQQEDSAVYLCASSLDGSSTDTQYFGPGTRLTVL.